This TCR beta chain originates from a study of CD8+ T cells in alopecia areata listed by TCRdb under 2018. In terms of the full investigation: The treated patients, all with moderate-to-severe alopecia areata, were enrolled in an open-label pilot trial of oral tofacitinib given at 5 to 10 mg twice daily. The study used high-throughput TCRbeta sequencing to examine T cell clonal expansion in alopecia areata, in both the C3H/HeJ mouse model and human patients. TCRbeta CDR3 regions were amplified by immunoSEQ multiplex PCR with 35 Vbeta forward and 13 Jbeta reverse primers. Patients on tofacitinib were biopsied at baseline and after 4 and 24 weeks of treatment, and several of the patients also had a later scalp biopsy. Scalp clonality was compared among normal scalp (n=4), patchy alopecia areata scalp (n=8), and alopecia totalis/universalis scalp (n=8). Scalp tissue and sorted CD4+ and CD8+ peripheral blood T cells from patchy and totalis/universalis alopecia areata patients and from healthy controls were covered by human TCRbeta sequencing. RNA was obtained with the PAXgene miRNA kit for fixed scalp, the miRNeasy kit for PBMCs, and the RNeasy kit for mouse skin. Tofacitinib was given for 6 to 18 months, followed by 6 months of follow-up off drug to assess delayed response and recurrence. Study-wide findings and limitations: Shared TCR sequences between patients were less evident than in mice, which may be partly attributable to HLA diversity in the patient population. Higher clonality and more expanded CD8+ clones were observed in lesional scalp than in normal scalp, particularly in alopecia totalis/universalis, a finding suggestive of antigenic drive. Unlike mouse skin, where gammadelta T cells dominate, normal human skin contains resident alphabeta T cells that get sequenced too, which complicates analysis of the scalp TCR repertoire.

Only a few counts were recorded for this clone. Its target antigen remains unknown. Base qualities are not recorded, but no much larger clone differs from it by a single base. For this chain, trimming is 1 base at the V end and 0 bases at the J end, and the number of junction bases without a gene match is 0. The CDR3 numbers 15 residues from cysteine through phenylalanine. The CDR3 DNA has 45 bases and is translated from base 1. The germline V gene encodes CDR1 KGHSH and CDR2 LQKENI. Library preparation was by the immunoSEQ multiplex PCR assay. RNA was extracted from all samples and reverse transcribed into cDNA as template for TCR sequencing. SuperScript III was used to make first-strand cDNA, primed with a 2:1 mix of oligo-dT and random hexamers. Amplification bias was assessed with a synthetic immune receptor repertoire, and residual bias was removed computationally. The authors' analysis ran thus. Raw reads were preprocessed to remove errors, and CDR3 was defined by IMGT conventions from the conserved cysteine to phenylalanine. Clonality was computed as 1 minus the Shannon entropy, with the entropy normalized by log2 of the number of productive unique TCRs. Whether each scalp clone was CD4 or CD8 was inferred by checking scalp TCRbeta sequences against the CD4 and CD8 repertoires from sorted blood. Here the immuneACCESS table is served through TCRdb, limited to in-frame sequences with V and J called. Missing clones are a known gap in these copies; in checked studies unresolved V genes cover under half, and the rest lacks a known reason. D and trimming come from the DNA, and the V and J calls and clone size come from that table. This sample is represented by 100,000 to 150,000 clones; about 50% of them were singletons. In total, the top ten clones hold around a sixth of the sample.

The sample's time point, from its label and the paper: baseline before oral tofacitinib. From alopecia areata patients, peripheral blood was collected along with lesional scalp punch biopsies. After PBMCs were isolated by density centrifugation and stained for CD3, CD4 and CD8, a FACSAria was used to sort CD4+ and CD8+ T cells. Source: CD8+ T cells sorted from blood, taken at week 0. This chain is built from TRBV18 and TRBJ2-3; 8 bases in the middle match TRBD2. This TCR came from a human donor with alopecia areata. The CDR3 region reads CASSPLAGSTDTQYF. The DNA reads TGTGCCAGCTCACCACTAGCGGGGAGCACAGATACGCAGTATTTT.